This entry lists 10 T cell receptor beta chains sequenced from one sample in a study of blood T cell repertoires in COVID-19. Repertoires were generated with immunoSEQ multiplex PCR, while TCRdb's copy carries only in-frame clones and drops some. Among approximately 210,000 clones listed, around 92% were seen once. The material sequenced was peripheral blood. The receptors shown here come from a man under 40 with acute or convalescent COVID-19.

The genes are TRBV5-1 and TRBJ2-7; 7 bases fit TRBD1. There are 14 residues in the CDR3. Germline assignment: CDR1 SGHRS and CDR2 YFSETQ. V lost 5 bases to trimming and J lost 6 bases; unmatched junction nucleotides: 11. CDR3 in amino acids: CASRYEQGSLEQYF. In nucleotides, the CDR3 is TGCGCCAGCAGGTACGAACAGGGGTCCCTCGAGCAGTACTTC.

V usage is TRBV4-1 and J usage is TRBJ2-1, with TRBD1 as a possible D gene (6 bases). The CDR3 extends over 17 amino acids. Germline lookup yields CDR1 MGHRA and CDR2 YSYEKL. Deletions cut 4 bases from V and 6 bases from J, with 22 bases between. The CDR3 spells CASSPKESQGRGNEQFF. The CDR3 coding sequence is TGCGCCAGCAGCCCAAAAGAGTCGCAGGGGAGAGGCAATGAGCAGTTCTTC.

This clone was detected once. The V call is TRBV20-1, the J call TRBJ2-1; the D gene is possibly TRBD1 (5 bases). The CDR3 contains 11 residues. CDR1 and CDR2 (germline): DFQATT, SNEGSKA (reference sequence). Trimming took 5 bases from V and 5 from J, leaving 7 bases between them. The CDR3 loop is CSAPRDNEQFF. CDR3 sequence (DNA): TGCAGTGCTCCCAGGGACAATGAGCAGTTCTTC.

The chain recombines TRBV19 with TRBJ2-7, with 9 positions matching TRBD1. Germline V gives CDR1 LNHDA, CDR2 SQIVND (reference sequence). V lost 1 base to trimming and J lost 1 base; unmatched junction nucleotides: 8. The CDR3 contains 17 residues. This chain's CDR3 is CASSIGPRTGVSYEQYF. The CDR3 nucleotides are TGTGCCAGTAGTATAGGACCCCGGACAGGGGTTTCCTACGAGCAGTACTTC. Variable domain in full (rest from reference TRBV19 and TRBJ2-7): DGGITQSPKYLFRKEGQNVTLSCEQNLNHDAMYWYRQDPGQGLRLIYYSQIVNDFQKGDIAEGYSVSREKKESFPLTVTSAQKNPTAFYLCASSIGPRTGVSYEQYFGPGTRLTVT.

This clone was detected a few times. The chain employs TRBV9 and TRBJ2-1; D ambiguous. Germline lookup yields CDR1 SGDLS and CDR2 YYNGEE. Between the trimmed V and J ends, which lost 0 bases and 0 bases, there was a span of 13 bases. CDR3 length: 17 residues. The CDR3 nucleotides read TGTGCCAGCAGCGTAGCCTCCACTTCGAGCTCCTACAATGAGCAGTTCTTC. Its translation is CASSVASTSSSYNEQFF.

The chain joins TRBV5-4 to TRBJ2-2, with D perhaps TRBD1 (6 bases). V gave up 4 bases and J gave up 3 bases, with 16 bases separating them. The CDR3 is 16 residues long. Per the germline V gene, CDR1 is SGHNT and CDR2 is YYREEE (reference sequence). The chain's CDR3 is CASSRGQGRDTGELFF. The CDR3 DNA reads as TGTGCCAGCAGCCGGGGACAAGGGCGGGACACCGGGGAGCTGTTTTTT.

The rearrangement uses TRBV7-9 and TRBJ2-1; 10 positions agree with TRBD2. Germline lookup yields CDR1 SEHNR and CDR2 FQNEAQ (reference sequence). J gave up 4 bases and V 5 bases, and 14 bases lay outside the gene matches. The CDR3 contains 18 residues. CDR3 bases: TGTGCCAGCAGCCCCGGGGTTAGCGGGGGGCCAATATACAATGAGCAGTTCTTC. Translated, it gives CASSPGVSGGPIYNEQFF.

The CDR3 bases are TGTGCCAGTAGTATACCCTTAGACAGGGGGAAGGGCGGGGAGCTGTTTTTT. Translation gives CASSIPLDRGKGGELFF. The V gene is TRBV19, the J gene TRBJ2-2; 9 bases map to TRBD1. CDR1 is LNHDA, CDR2 SQIVND, per germline (reference sequence). V shed 2 bases, J shed 7 bases, and the junction held 11 bases outside the gene matches. The CDR3 totals 17 residues.

The chain has TRBV19 and TRBJ2-3; TRBD2 matches at 12 bases. The CDR3 contains 18 residues. V lost 3 bases, J lost 1 base, and 8 bases stayed unmatched. The germline V gene encodes CDR1 LNHDA and CDR2 SQIVND (reference sequence). The CDR3 is CASSIRLAGGLGTDTQYF. The CDR3 nucleotides read TGTGCCAGTAGTATTAGGCTAGCGGGAGGGCTGGGCACAGATACGCAGTATTTT.

This clone was observed a single time. The V and J genes are TRBV5-1 and TRBJ2-7; the match to TRBD1 covers 7 bases. Germline CDR1 is SGHRS and CDR2 is YFSETQ. CDR3 length equals 14 residues. The trim removed 4 bases at V and 3 bases at J, leaving 7 bases unmatched. The CDR3, as DNA: TGCGCCAGCAGCCTCGGACAGGACGACTACGAGCAGTACTTC. Residues: CASSLGQDDYEQYF.